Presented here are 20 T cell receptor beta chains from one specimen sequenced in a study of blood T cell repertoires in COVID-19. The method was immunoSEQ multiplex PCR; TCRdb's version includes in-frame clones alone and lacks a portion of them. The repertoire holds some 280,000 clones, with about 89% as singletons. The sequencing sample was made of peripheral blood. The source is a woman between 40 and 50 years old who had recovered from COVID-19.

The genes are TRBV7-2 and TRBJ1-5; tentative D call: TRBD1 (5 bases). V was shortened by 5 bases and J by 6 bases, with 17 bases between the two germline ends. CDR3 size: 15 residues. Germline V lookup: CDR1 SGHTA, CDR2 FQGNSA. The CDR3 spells CASSAGLNVRQPQHF. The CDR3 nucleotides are TGTGCCAGCAGCGCGGGACTAAACGTCCGTCAGCCCCAGCATTTT.

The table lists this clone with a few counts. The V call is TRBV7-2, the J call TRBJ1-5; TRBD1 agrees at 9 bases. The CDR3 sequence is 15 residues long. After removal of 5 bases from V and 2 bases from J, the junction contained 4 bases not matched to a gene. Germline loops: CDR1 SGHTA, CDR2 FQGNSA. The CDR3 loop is CASSPWTGGNQPQHF. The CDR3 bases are TGTGCCAGCAGCCCCTGGACAGGGGGCAATCAGCCCCAGCATTTT.

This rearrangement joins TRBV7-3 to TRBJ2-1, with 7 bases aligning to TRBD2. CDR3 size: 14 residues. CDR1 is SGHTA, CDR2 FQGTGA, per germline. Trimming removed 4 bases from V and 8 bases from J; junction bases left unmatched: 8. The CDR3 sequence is CASSSNVGGDEQFF. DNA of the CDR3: TGTGCCAGCAGCTCTAACGTGGGAGGGGATGAGCAGTTCTTC.

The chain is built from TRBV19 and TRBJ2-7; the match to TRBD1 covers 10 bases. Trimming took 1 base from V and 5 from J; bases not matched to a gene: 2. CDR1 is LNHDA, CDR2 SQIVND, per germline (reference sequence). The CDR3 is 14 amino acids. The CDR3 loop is CASSIGTGGHEQYF. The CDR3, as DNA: TGTGCCAGTAGTATAGGGACAGGGGGACACGAGCAGTACTTC. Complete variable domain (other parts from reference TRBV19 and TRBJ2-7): DGGITQSPKYLFRKEGQNVTLSCEQNLNHDAMYWYRQDPGQGLRLIYYSQIVNDFQKGDIAEGYSVSREKKESFPLTVTSAQKNPTAFYLCASSIGTGGHEQYFGPGTRLTVT.

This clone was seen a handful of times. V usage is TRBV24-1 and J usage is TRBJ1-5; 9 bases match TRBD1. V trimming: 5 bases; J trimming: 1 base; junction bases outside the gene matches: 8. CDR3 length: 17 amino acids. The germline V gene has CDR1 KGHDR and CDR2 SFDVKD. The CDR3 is CATSAGQGWHSNQPQHF. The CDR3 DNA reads TGTGCCACCAGTGCAGGACAGGGGTGGCACAGCAATCAGCCCCAGCATTTT.

In DNA, the CDR3 is TGTGCCAGCAGCGTAACCGGAGGGGAGAATTCACCCCTCCACTTT. This codes for CASSVTGGENSPLHF. This chain links TRBV9 with TRBJ1-6, with D maybe TRBD1 (5 bases). V was pared by 1 base and J by 7 bases, with 12 bases between. The length of the CDR3 is 15 residues. Per the germline V gene, CDR1 is SGDLS and CDR2 is YYNGEE.

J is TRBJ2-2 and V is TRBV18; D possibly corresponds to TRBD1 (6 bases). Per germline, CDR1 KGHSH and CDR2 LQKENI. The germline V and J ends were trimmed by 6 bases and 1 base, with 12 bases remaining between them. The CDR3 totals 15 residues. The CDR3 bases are TGTGCCAGCTCCAATCCGGACAGGAACACCGGGGAGCTGTTTTTT. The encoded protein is CASSNPDRNTGELFF.

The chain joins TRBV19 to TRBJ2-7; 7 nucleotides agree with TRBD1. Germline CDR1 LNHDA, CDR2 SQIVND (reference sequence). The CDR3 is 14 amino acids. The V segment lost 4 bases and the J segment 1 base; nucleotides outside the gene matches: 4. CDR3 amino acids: CASSKDRNSYEQYF. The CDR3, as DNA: TGTGCCAGTAGTAAGGACAGGAATTCCTACGAGCAGTACTTC.

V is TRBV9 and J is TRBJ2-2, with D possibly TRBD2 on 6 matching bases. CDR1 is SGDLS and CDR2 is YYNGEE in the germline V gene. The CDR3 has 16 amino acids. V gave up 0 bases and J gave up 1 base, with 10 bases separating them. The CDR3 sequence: CASSVGQAGNTGELFF. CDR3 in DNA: TGTGCCAGCAGCGTAGGCCAAGCGGGGAACACCGGGGAGCTGTTTTTT.

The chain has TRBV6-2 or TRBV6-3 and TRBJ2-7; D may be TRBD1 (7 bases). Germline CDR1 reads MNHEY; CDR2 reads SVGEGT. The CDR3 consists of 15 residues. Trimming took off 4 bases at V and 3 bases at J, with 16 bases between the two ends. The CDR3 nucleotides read TGTGCCAGCAGTTTCTACCAGGGGGGAAACTACGAGCAGTACTTC. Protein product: CASSFYQGGNYEQYF.

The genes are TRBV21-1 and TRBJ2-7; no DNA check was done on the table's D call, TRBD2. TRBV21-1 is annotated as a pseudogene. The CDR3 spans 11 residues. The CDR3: CAILTAGGQYF. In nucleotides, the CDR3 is TGTGCCATCCTTACCGCCGGGGGGCAGTACTTC.

DNA of the CDR3: TGCGCCAGCAGCTTGGGGGCAGGCGGGAGCGGGAGGACCTACGAGCAGTACTTC. Translation gives CASSLGAGGSGRTYEQYF. This chain joins TRBV5-1 and TRBJ2-7, with 9 bases fitting TRBD2. The trim removed 0 bases at V and 2 bases at J, leaving 12 bases unmatched. Germline V lookup: CDR1 SGHRS, CDR2 YFSETQ. The CDR3 has 18 residues. Using reference TRBV5-1 and TRBJ2-7 for the parts outside the CDR3, the full variable domain is KAGVTQTPRYLIKTRGQQVTLSCSPISGHRSVSWYQQTPGQGLQFLFEYFSETQRNKGNFPGRFSGRQFSNSRSEMNVSTLELGDSALYLCASSLGAGGSGRTYEQYFGPGTRLTVT.

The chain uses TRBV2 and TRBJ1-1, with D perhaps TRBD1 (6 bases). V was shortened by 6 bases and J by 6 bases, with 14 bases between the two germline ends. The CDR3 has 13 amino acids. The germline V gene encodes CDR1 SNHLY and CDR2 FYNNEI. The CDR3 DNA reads TGTGCCAGCAGGGGACACCCCCCCGCTGAAGCTTTCTTT. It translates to CASRGHPPAEAFF.

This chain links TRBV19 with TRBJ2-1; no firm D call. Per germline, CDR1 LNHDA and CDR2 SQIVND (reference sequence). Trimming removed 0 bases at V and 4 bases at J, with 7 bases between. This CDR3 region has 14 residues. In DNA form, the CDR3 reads TGTGCCAGTAGTATAGACCAGGATTACAATGAGCAGTTCTTC. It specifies CASSIDQDYNEQFF.

CDR3 nucleotide sequence: TGTGCCAGTAGTTTCAACCAGGGTGGTGAAGCTTTCTTT. Residues: CASSFNQGGEAFF. This rearrangement joins TRBV19 to TRBJ1-1; D possibly corresponds to TRBD1 (5 bases). Trimming left V 5 bases short and J 7 bases short, with 14 bases between. This CDR3 is 13 amino acids long. Per germline, CDR1 LNHDA and CDR2 SQIVND (reference sequence).

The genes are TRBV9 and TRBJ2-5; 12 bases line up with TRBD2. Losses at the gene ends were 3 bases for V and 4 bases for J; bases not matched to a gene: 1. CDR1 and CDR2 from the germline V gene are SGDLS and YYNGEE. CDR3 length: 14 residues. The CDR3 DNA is TGTGCCAGCAGCGGGACTAGCGGGACAGAGACCCAGTACTTC. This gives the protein CASSGTSGTETQYF.

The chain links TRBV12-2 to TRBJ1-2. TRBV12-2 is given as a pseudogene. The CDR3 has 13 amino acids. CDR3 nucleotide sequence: TGTGCAAGTCGCTTAGCGGAGGGGCGAAGCTACACCTTC. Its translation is CASRLAEGRSYTF.

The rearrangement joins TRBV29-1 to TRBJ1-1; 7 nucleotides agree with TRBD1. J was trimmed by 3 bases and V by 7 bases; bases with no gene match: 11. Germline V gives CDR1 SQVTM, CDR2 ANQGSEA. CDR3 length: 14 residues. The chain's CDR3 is CSAAPRGMDTEAFF. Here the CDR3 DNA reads TGCAGCGCCGCCCCCAGGGGGATGGACACTGAAGCTTTCTTT. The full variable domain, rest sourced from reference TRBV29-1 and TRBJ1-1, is SAVISQKPSRDICQRGTSLTIQCQVDSQVTMMFWYRQQPGQSLTLIATANQGSEATYESGFVIDKFPISRPNLTFSTLTVSNMSPEDSSIYLCSAAPRGMDTEAFFGQGTRLTVV.

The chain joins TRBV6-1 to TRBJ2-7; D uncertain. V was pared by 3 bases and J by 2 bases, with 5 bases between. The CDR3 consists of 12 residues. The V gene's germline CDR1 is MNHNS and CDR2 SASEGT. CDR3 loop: CASSDGPYEQYF. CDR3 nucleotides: TGTGCCAGCAGTGACGGTCCCTACGAGCAGTACTTC.

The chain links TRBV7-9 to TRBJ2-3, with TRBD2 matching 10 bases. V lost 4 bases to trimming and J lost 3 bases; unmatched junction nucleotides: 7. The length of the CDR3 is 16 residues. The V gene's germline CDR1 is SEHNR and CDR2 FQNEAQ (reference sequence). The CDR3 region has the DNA TGTGCCAGCAGCTCCACAGCGGGAGGGCCGACAGATACGCAGTATTTT. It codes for CASSSTAGGPTDTQYF. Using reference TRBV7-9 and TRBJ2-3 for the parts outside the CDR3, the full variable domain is DTGVSQNPRHKITKRGQNVTFRCDPISEHNRLYWYRQTLGQGPEFLTYFQNEAQLEKSRLLSDRFSAERPKGSFSTLEIQRTEQGDSAMYLCASSSTAGGPTDTQYFGPGTRLTVL.